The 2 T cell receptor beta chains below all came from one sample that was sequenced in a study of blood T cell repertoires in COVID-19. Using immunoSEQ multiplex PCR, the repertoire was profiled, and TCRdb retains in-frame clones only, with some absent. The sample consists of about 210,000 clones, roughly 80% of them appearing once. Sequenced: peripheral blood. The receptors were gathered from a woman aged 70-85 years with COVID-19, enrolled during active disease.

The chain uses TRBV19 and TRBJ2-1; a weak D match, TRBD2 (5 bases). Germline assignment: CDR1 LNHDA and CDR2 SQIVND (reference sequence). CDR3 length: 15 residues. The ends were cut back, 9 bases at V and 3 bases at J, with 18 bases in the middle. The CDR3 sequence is CASREGRGIYNEQFF. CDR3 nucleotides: TGTGCCAGCCGCGAGGGCCGGGGAATCTACAATGAGCAGTTCTTC.

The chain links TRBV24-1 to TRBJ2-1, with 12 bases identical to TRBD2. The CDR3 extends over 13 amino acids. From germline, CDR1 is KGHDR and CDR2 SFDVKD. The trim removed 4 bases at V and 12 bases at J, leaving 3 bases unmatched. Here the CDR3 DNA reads TGTGCCACCAGTGAGGCTAGCGGGAGGGTGCAGTTCTTC. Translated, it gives CATSEASGRVQFF.